This is a list of T cell receptor beta chains from one sample in a study of blood T cell repertoires in COVID-19. The assay was immunoSEQ multiplex PCR, and TCRdb's table has in-frame clones only and misses some. The sample lists approximately 190,000 clones, more than 85% occurring once. Sequencing used peripheral blood. These receptors were obtained from a man aged 70-80 years with active or convalescent COVID-19. The CDR3 runs from the conserved cysteine through the conserved F or W. The D gene is left open where the match is weak. A row's size may be missing; if present it is once, few, many or a size class.

TRBV28	-	once	TRBJ1-2	CASSLLSNYGYTF	TGTGCCAGCAGTTTACTAAGTAACTATGGCTACACCTTC
TRBV28	-	-	TRBJ1-6	CASSGGVNSPLHF	TGTGCCAGCAGTGGAGGGGTTAATTCACCCCTCCACTTT
TRBV7-2	TRBD2	-	TRBJ2-5	CASSLEVLAGQKETQYF	TGTGCCAGCAGCTTAGAAGTCTTAGCGGGCCAGAAGGAGACCCAGTACTTC
TRBV6-5	-	once	TRBJ2-7	CASHPLPRGNHEQYF	TGTGCCAGCCATCCCTTACCCAGGGGTAATCACGAGCAGTACTTC
TRBV5-6	-	-	TRBJ1-6	CASSFRGAVSQTLHF	TGTGCCAGCAGCTTCCGGGGGGCGGTCTCTCAAACCCTCCACTTT
TRBV7-6	TRBD2	-	TRBJ2-5	CASSLAPLTSGQETQYF	TGTGCCAGCAGCTTAGCACCCTTGACTAGCGGCCAAGAGACCCAGTACTTC
TRBV6-5	TRBD1	-	TRBJ2-7	CASTGTGVNYEQYF	TGTGCCAGCACAGGGACAGGGGTAAATTACGAGCAGTACTTC
TRBV7-9	-	-	TRBJ1-3	CASSLLGGPGGNTIYF	TGTGCCAGCAGCTTACTGGGAGGGCCTGGAGGAAACACCATATATTTT
TRBV5-4	-	-	TRBJ2-2	CASSLGGASTGELFF	TGTGCCAGCAGCTTGGGTGGGGCGAGCACCGGGGAGCTGTTTTTT
TRBV2	TRBD1	-	TRBJ2-2	CASSPETGYDTGELFF	TGTGCCAGCAGCCCCGAGACAGGGTATGACACCGGGGAGCTGTTTTTT
TRBV25-1	-	-	TRBJ1-1	CASSGLMNTEAFF	TGTGCCAGCAGTGGACTGATGAACACTGAAGCTTTCTTT
TRBV7-8	-	-	TRBJ2-6	CASSLQRAGANVLTF	TGTGCCAGCAGCTTACAGAGGGCCGGGGCCAACGTCCTGACTTTC
TRBV19	-	few	TRBJ1-2	CASIPGGNNYGYTF	TGTGCCAGTATTCCGGGTGGAAACAACTATGGCTACACCTTC
TRBV11-2	TRBD2	few	TRBJ2-1	CASSLWLAGLSYNEQFF	TGTGCCAGCAGCTTATGGCTAGCGGGACTCTCCTACAATGAGCAGTTCTTC
TRBV27	-	-	TRBJ2-1	CASSSTGNSYNEQFF	TGTGCCAGCAGTTCTACAGGGAACTCCTACAATGAGCAGTTCTTC
TRBV21-1	-	-	TRBJ2-3	CASSKVPAGNTDTQYF	TGTGCCAGCAGCAAAGTACCAGCGGGGAACACAGATACGCAGTATTTT
TRBV12-5	-	-	TRBJ2-3	CASALAEQAVPDTQYF	TGTGCTAGTGCCCTCGCCGAACAGGCTGTCCCCGATACGCAGTATTTT
TRBV18	-	-	TRBJ2-7	CASSSTTRSGNEQYF	TGTGCCAGCTCATCGACAACAAGATCAGGTAACGAGCAGTACTTC
TRBV27	TRBD2	-	TRBJ2-5	CASRGLAEGIQETQYF	TGTGCCAGCAGGGGACTAGCGGAAGGCATTCAAGAGACCCAGTACTTC
TRBV7-8	TRBD2	-	TRBJ2-7	CASSLVTGGRDEQYF	TGTGCCAGCAGCTTAGTAACGGGAGGGAGAGACGAGCAGTACTTC
TRBV5-4	TRBD1	-	TRBJ2-1	CASSFRDRDNEQFF	TGTGCCAGCAGCTTCCGGGACAGGGACAATGAGCAGTTCTTC